Listed here are 3 T cell receptor beta chains from one sample, sequenced in a study of post-analysis software for immune sequencing data. What these receptors recognize is not known. Libraries were made from TCR beta cDNA, and they carried unique molecular identifiers. TCRdb re-called the PCR reads with MiXCR, one entry per CDR3 protein. The table lists some 690,000 distinct CDR3 sequences, 25% to 30% of them singletons, with under 0.7% in the top ten. Study-wide points: Patients showed TRBV5-6, TRBV5-1 and TRBV20-1 among roughly 5 TRBV segments more frequent than in controls.

Sequenced: blood. The receptors were gathered from a girl between 10 and 17 years old with multiple sclerosis.

The gene calls are TRBV3-1 and TRBJ1-5; D not certain. The V and J ends lost 4 bases and 1 base respectively, with 11 bases between them. Germline assignment: CDR1 LGHDT and CDR2 YNNKEL (reference sequence). The CDR3 extends over 15 amino acids. The CDR3 reads CASSPVPGSNQPQHF. DNA of the CDR3: TGTGCCAGCAGCCCCGTCCCCGGGAGCAATCAGCCCCAGCATTTT.

The chain joins TRBV2 to TRBJ1-1; tentatively, D is TRBD1 (5 bases). Trimming cost V 4 bases and J 4 bases, with 13 bases left between them. This CDR3 region has 14 residues. Germline-derived CDR1 and CDR2 are SNHLY and FYNNEI. Here the CDR3 DNA reads TGTGCCAGCAGTGCCAGGGCGTCGAGCACTGAAGCTTTCTTT. This translates into CASSARASSTEAFF.

This clonotype was detected many times. The gene calls are TRBV5-1 and TRBJ2-5; the D call may be TRBD1 or TRBD2 (6 bases each). V was cut by 4 bases and J by 4 bases, with 11 bases left in between. CDR1 and CDR2 (germline): SGHRS, YFSETQ. The CDR3 is 13 residues long. CDR3 loop: CASSGGPGETQYF. Here the CDR3 DNA reads TGCGCCAGCAGCGGGGGGCCGGGAGAGACCCAGTACTTC.